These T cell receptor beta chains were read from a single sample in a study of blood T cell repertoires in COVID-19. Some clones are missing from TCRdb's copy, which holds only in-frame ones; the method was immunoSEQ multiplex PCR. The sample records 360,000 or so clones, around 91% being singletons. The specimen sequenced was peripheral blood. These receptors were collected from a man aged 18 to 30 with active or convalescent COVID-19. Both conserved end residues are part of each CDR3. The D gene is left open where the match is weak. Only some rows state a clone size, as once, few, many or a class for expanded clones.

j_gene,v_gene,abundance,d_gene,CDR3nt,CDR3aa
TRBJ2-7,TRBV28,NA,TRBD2,TGTGCCAGCAGTCCGCGGAGCGGGAGGAGCTCCTACGAGCAGTACTTC,CASSPRSGRSSYEQYF
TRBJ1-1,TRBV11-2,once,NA,TGTGCCAGCAGCTTAGAGTATTACGTCCAGGCGGAGGACACTGAAGCTTTCTTT,CASSLEYYVQAEDTEAFF
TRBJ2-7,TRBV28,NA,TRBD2,TGTGCCAGCAGTTTATCGAGAGTCTCAGGGACTAGTATGCACTTC,CASSLSRVSGTSMHF
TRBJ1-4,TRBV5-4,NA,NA,TGTGCCAGCAGCTTGTGGGCTAACCAGGAAAAACTGTTTTTT,CASSLWANQEKLFF
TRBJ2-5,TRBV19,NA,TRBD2,TGTGCCAGTCTTGCTAGCGGGTTGGGACAAGAGACCCAGTACTTC,CASLASGLGQETQYF
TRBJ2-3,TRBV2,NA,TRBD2,TGTGCCAGCAGTGAAGGGCGGGGAGGGAGCACAGATACGCAGTATTTT,CASSEGRGGSTDTQYF
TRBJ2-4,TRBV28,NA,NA,TGTGCCACACTAGAGCCCCTAGCCAAAAACATTCAGTACTTC,CATLEPLAKNIQYF
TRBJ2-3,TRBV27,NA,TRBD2,TGTGCCAGCCGACCTAGCGGGGGGTACCACACAGATACGCAGTATTTT,CASRPSGGYHTDTQYF
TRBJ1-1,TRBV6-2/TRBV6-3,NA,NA,TGTGCCAGCAGTTCCAGGAAGGACAGACTTTCTTATGAAGCTTTCTTT,CASSSRKDRLSYEAFF
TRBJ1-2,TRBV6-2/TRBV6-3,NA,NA,TGTGCCAGCAGTTACCGGCAGGGGTTTGGCTACACCTTC,CASSYRQGFGYTF
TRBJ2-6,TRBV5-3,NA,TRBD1,TGTGCCAGAAGCTTGGGGACAGGTAGCTCTGGGGCCAACGTCCTGACTTTC,CARSLGTGSSGANVLTF
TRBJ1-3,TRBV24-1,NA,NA,TGTGCCACCAGTGACGACACTTCTGGAAACACCATATATTTT,CATSDDTSGNTIYF
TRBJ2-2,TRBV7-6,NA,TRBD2,TGTGCCAGCAGCTTGACCGGACTAGCGGGGGGGCCGGACACCGGGGAGCTGTTTTTT,CASSLTGLAGGPDTGELFF
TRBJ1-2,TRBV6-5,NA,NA,TGTGCCAGCAGTTCCTGGGCAGGGAATGGCTACACCTTC,CASSSWAGNGYTF
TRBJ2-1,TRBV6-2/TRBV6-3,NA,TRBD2,TGTGCCAGCAGTTACGAACGGGGGGTCCGGAGTGAGCAGTTCTTC,CASSYERGVRSEQFF
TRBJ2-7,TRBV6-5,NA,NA,TGTGCCAGCGCAGGGCCCTACGAGCAGTACTTC,CASAGPYEQYF
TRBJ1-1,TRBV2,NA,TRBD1,TGTGCCAGCTCACAGGGGGCGCTTACTGAAGCTTTCTTT,CASSQGALTEAFF
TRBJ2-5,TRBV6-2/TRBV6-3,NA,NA,TGTGCCAGCAGCAATAGAGAGACCCAGTACTTC,CASSNRETQYF